A single sample is the source of the 9 T cell receptor beta chains below, sequenced in a study of cytomegalovirus exposure and HLA in healthy donors. PCR primers comprised 60 Vbeta and 13 Jbeta primers. Generated by immunoSEQ multiplex PCR, the TCRdb table keeps only in-frame clones and is missing some. The table has fewer than 200,000 clones, 9.5% to 15% seen once. Sequencing was carried out using PBMCs. The receptors shown here come from a man aged 50 or older in good health and CMV-seropositive.

The chain employs TRBV4-3 and TRBJ1-4, with D possibly being TRBD1 (6 bases). Germline V gene data show CDR1 as LGHNA and CDR2 as YSLEER. Between the trimmed V and J ends, which lost 0 bases and 8 bases, there was a span of 19 bases. This CDR3 has 17 amino acids. The CDR3 region is CASSQDPVGGGWEKLFF. For the CDR3, the DNA is TGCGCCAGCAGCCAAGATCCTGTAGGGGGGGGGTGGGAAAAACTGTTTTTT.

The chain's CDR3 is CASSLSPRGGSFPETQYF. In DNA form, the CDR3 reads TGTGCCAGCAGCTTATCCCCACGCGGGGGGTCTTTCCCAGAGACCCAGTACTTC. The J gene is TRBJ2-5, the V gene TRBV7-6; 8 nucleotides align to TRBD2. The trim removed 2 bases at V and 4 bases at J, leaving 15 bases unmatched. Germline CDR1 reads SGHVS; CDR2 reads FNYEAQ. This CDR3 has 18 residues.

This clone was counted a few times. The chain couples TRBV7-9 to TRBJ2-2, with 8 bases that match TRBD1. The CDR3 covers 17 residues. Germline V CDR1 and CDR2: SEHNR, FQNEAQ (reference sequence). Trimming at V came to 5 bases and at J to 1 base, leaving 9 bases not matched to a gene. CDR3 residues: CASSVGPGTGNTGELFF. As DNA, the CDR3 is TGTGCCAGCAGCGTCGGACCCGGGACAGGGAACACCGGGGAGCTGTTTTTT.

This clone was seen more than once but under ten times. The rearrangement joins TRBV27 to TRBJ1-5, with TRBD1 matching over 7 bases. Losses at the gene ends were 7 bases for V and 4 bases for J; bases not matched to a gene: 7. The germline CDR1 and CDR2 sequences are MNHEY and SMNVEV (reference sequence). The CDR3 extends over 14 amino acids. The chain's CDR3 is CASTEQGRNQPQHF. The CDR3, as DNA: TGTGCCAGCACTGAACAGGGGAGGAATCAGCCCCAGCATTTT.

The chain is built from TRBV7-2 and TRBJ1-3; D is perhaps TRBD1 (5 bases). The CDR3 is made up of 15 amino acids. CDR1 is SGHTA, CDR2 FQGNSA, per germline. Trimming took off 1 base at V and 3 bases at J, with 10 bases between the two ends. The CDR3 coding sequence is TGTGCCAGCAGCTTAGAGGGGACTAATGGAAACACCATATATTTT. Translated, it gives CASSLEGTNGNTIYF. Supplemented by reference TRBV7-2 and TRBJ1-3, the full variable domain reads GAGVSQSPSNKVTEKGKDVELRCDPISGHTALYWYRQSLGQGLEFLIYFQGNSAPDKSGLPSDRFSAERTGGSVSTLTIQRTQQEDSAVYLCASSLEGTNGNTIYFGEGSWLTVV.

A few counts support this clone. The chain has TRBV28 and TRBJ1-3; perhaps TRBD1 as D (6 bases). Trimming took off 7 bases at V and 2 bases at J, with 15 bases between the two ends. The CDR3 loop spans 15 amino acids. The germline V gene has CDR1 MDHEN and CDR2 SYDVKM. CDR3 protein: CASTVTGLAGNTIYF. CDR3 in DNA: TGTGCCAGCACCGTTACAGGGTTGGCTGGAAACACCATATATTTT.

Concerning this clone itself: One end of the junction is discordant with germline, which a read error may explain. The chain links TRBV27 to TRBJ1-1, with 9 positions matching TRBD1. In germline, CDR1 is MNHEY, CDR2 SMNVEV (reference sequence). This CDR3 has 12 amino acids. As DNA, the CDR3 is TGTGCCAGCAGTCCACAGGGGGCAGGTTTAAAATTC. Translation: CASSPQGAGLKF.

V and J are TRBV9 and TRBJ1-4; D remains unclear. Looked up from germline, CDR1 is SGDLS and CDR2 is YYNGEE. V lost 2 bases and J 5 bases, leaving 13 bases between the germline ends. The CDR3 loop spans 15 amino acids. The CDR3 reads CASSVDLGVNEKLFF. In nucleotides, the CDR3 is TGTGCCAGCAGCGTCGACCTGGGAGTGAATGAAAAACTGTTTTTT.

The chain has TRBV6-1 and TRBJ2-7, with TRBD2 matching over 11 bases. The trim removed 11 bases at V and 1 base at J, leaving 7 bases unmatched. This CDR3 has 14 residues. CDR1 and CDR2 from the germline V gene are MNHNS and SASEGT. DNA of the CDR3: TGTGCCGGCTCCCGACTAGCGGGGTCCTACGAGCAGTACTTC. This codes for CAGSRLAGSYEQYF.